This section outlines one T cell receptor beta chain sequence together with its context. Antigen specificity is unknown. Both 60 Vbeta primers and 13 Jbeta primers went into the PCR. The protocol was immunoSEQ multiplex PCR, while the TCRdb copy is restricted to in-frame clones and leaves out a portion. This table holds approximately 160,000 clones, about 71% found once. Each donor's status was that of a healthy bone marrow donor. This specimen belongs to a study of cytomegalovirus exposure and HLA in healthy donors. Study-wide background: An early data release held about 85 million unique TCRs from HLA-typed donors. Study-wide results and limits: TCR beta V- and J-gene trimming was later associated with a missense DCLRE1C variant. An apparent linkage of common viral pathogens to several of the most significant clusters emerged in a later analysis.

With 6 bases clipped from V and 3 bases from J, the junction kept 11 bases outside the gene matches. CDR1 and CDR2 (germline): MNHEY, SVGAGI. CDR3 length: 15 residues. Sequencing used PBMCs. The TCR was taken from a woman between 40 and 55 years old in good health and CMV-seropositive. The chain links TRBV6-5 to TRBJ2-7, with 7 nucleotides matching TRBD2. The CDR3 is CASSRPGEGVYEQYF. CDR3 DNA: TGTGCCAGCAGCCGCCCCGGGGAGGGTGTCTACGAGCAGTACTTC.